This TCR beta chain was identified in a study of radiotherapy plus CTLA-4 blockade in lung cancer. Assay: immunoSEQ multiplex PCR; the TCRdb copy retains only in-frame clones and omits some. Of approximately 50,000 clones listed, 73% are singletons. This specimen was peripheral blood, taken from a patient treated with radiotherapy plus ipilimumab. This receptor was taken from a human donor with non-small cell lung cancer who had a complete response to radiotherapy plus ipilimumab.

The CDR3 bases are TGCGCCAGCAGCTTGGTTAGGGGGAATGAAAAACTGTTTTTT. Protein product: CASSLVRGNEKLFF. The genes are TRBV5-1 and TRBJ1-4; D possibly corresponds to TRBD1 (6 bases). The CDR3 runs to 14 residues. Per germline, CDR1 SGHRS and CDR2 YFSETQ. V lost 0 bases, J lost 5 bases, and 8 bases lay in between.